Each of the 24 T cell receptor beta chains below was sequenced from the same sample in a study of blood T cell repertoires in COVID-19. This table comes from immunoSEQ multiplex PCR, and its TCRdb copy is limited to in-frame clones, with some not included. The sample contains 160,000 or so clones, 65% to 85% of which appear only once. Sequenced: peripheral blood. These receptors originate from a man between 60 and 75 years old with active or convalescent COVID-19.

The chain employs TRBV28 and TRBJ2-2; 10 bases are a match to TRBD2. CDR1 MDHEN and CDR2 SYDVKM come from the germline V gene. The CDR3 spans 19 residues. CDR3 DNA: TGTCGCCAGCAAGGTAGCGGGAGGAGGGGGGACGGGAACACCGGGGAGCTGTTTTTT. This translates into CRQQGSGRRGDGNTGELFF.

The chain uses TRBV7-9 and TRBJ2-1; 13 nucleotides line up with TRBD2. CDR1 SEHNR and CDR2 FQNEAQ come from the germline V gene (reference sequence). J was trimmed by 8 bases and V by 6 bases; bases with no gene match: 4. The CDR3 has 14 amino acids. Here the CDR3 DNA reads TGTGCCAGCAGATGGACTAGCGGGAGTTATGAGCAGTTCTTC. It is translated as CASRWTSGSYEQFF.

This rearrangement joins TRBV14 to TRBJ1-6; the D is unclear. V lost 0 bases to trimming and J lost 14 bases, with 11 bases between them. CDR1 is SGHDN and CDR2 is FVKESK in the germline V gene. This CDR3 region has 13 residues. The CDR3 DNA sequence: TGTGCCAGCAGCCAAGAAAACGGGGTGGCCCTCCACTTT. It codes for CASSQENGVALHF.

This chain joins TRBV9 and TRBJ1-1; D gene unclear. The V and J ends lost 0 bases and 1 base respectively, with 7 bases between them. Germline assignment: CDR1 SGDLS and CDR2 YYNGEE. This CDR3 contains 14 residues. This CDR3 reads CASSVVPQNTEAFF. As DNA, the CDR3 is TGTGCCAGCAGCGTAGTCCCACAGAACACTGAAGCTTTCTTT.

This clone was observed a single time. This chain links TRBV2 with TRBJ1-5, with 9 bases that match TRBD1. There are 19 residues in the CDR3. Germline CDR1 reads SNHLY; CDR2 reads FYNNEI. Germline trimming cut 1 base from V and 7 bases from J; bases unmatched to any gene: 17. The CDR3 nucleotides are TGTGCCAGCAGTGAAGGTGGGGGAACAGGGGGCTTAAGGGGACAGCCCCAGCATTTT. Its protein product is CASSEGGGTGGLRGQPQHF.

Worth noting for this clone: One junction end disagrees with the germline gene, perhaps due to a read error. The V call is TRBV18, the J call TRBJ1-1; 8 bases match TRBD1. From germline, CDR1 is KGHSH and CDR2 LQKENI. There are 13 residues in the CDR3. CDR3 region: CASSPTHRDRILF. The CDR3 nucleotides read TGTGCCAGCTCACCCACCCACCGGGACAGGATTCTCTTT.

This clone was recorded a few times. The chain recombines TRBV2 with TRBJ1-2; D is uncertain. Trimming removed 7 bases from V and 2 bases from J, with 8 bases in between. The CDR3 has 12 amino acids. Germline lookup yields CDR1 SNHLY and CDR2 FYNNEI. The chain's CDR3 is CASNGGNYGYTF. In nucleotides, the CDR3 is TGTGCCAGCAACGGAGGGAACTATGGCTACACCTTC. Full variable domain (remainder filled in from reference TRBV2 and TRBJ1-2): EPEVTQTPSHQVTQMGQEVILRCVPISNHLYFYWYRQILGQKVEFLVSFYNNEISEKSEIFDDQFSVERPDGSNFTLKIRSTKLEDSAMYFCASNGGNYGYTFGSGTRLTVV.

The chain has TRBV11-3 and TRBJ2-3, with 9 bases identical to TRBD1. The V and J ends lost 1 base and 1 base, in that order; junction bases with no gene match: 3. The CDR3 is 16 amino acids. Germline CDR1 is SGHNT and CDR2 is YENEEA. The CDR3 DNA is TGTGCCAGCAGCTTAGGGGACAGGGCCCGCACAGATACGCAGTATTTT. Translated, it gives CASSLGDRARTDTQYF.

In its sample, this clone was seen once. This rearrangement joins TRBV2 to TRBJ2-5; tentatively, D is TRBD1 (5 bases). The V and J ends lost 7 bases and 3 bases respectively, with 12 bases between them. Germline V gene sequence: CDR1 SNHLY, CDR2 FYNNEI. CDR3 length: 13 amino acids. In nucleotides, the CDR3 is TGTGCCAGCAATCTACAGGAGAAAGAGACCCAGTACTTC. This codes for CASNLQEKETQYF.

The rearrangement joins TRBV28 to TRBJ1-5, with 8 bases matching TRBD1. J gave up 0 bases and V 6 bases, and 10 bases lay outside the gene matches. The CDR3 runs 17 residues. In germline, CDR1 is MDHEN, CDR2 SYDVKM. CDR3 coding DNA: TGTGCCAGCAGATACAGGGGGACCGGGAATAGCAATCAGCCCCAGCATTTT. This encodes CASRYRGTGNSNQPQHF.

Only one count was recorded for this clone. V is TRBV24-1 and J is TRBJ1-5; TRBD1 agrees at 9 bases. The CDR3 is 16 residues long. Trimming took 4 bases from V and 2 from J; bases not matched to a gene: 5. CDR1 is KGHDR, CDR2 SFDVKD, per germline. The CDR3 is CATSDRDRDGNQPQHF. CDR3 in DNA: TGTGCCACCAGTGACCGGGACAGGGACGGCAATCAGCCCCAGCATTTT.

The CDR3 region has the DNA TGTGCCAGCTCGTCAACAGCAGGCAACACTGAAGCTTTCTTT. As protein: CASSSTAGNTEAFF. The chain recombines TRBV18 with TRBJ1-1; the D is unclear. This CDR3 has 14 amino acids. The V end lost 6 bases, the J end lost 2 bases, and 13 bases lay between the germline ends. CDR1 is KGHSH, CDR2 LQKENI, per germline.

V is TRBV7-9 and J is TRBJ2-7, with 12 bases lining up with TRBD2. The CDR3 is made up of 18 amino acids. Germline CDR1 and CDR2: SEHNR and FQNEAQ (reference sequence). The J segment lost 2 bases and the V segment lost 4 bases, leaving 12 bases of the junction unmatched. The CDR3 sequence: CASSSDLGLAGLPYEQYF. The CDR3 DNA sequence: TGTGCCAGCAGCTCCGATCTGGGACTAGCGGGCCTTCCCTACGAGCAGTACTTC.

This clone appeared a single time. V is TRBV5-6 and J is TRBJ2-7; D perhaps matches TRBD2 (6 bases). The CDR3 has 13 amino acids. The ends were cut back, 4 bases at V and 2 bases at J, with 10 bases in the middle. CDR1 and CDR2 (germline): SGHDT, YYEEEE. CDR3 DNA sequence: TGTGCCAGCAGCCCTGGGAGGACCTACGAGCAGTACTTC. Translated, it gives CASSPGRTYEQYF.

This chain uses TRBV18 with TRBJ2-3, with D possibly TRBD2 on 6 matching bases. Trimming took off 3 bases at V and 1 base at J, with 8 bases between the two ends. Looked up from germline, CDR1 is KGHSH and CDR2 is LQKENI. The CDR3 is 14 amino acids. Here the CDR3 reads CASSPGEGTDTQYF. In DNA, the CDR3 is TGTGCCAGCTCACCGGGGGAGGGCACAGATACGCAGTATTTT.

The V gene is TRBV25-1, the J gene TRBJ1-1; 10 bases match TRBD1. This CDR3 region has 15 residues. Germline V gene data show CDR1 as MGHDK and CDR2 as SYGVNS. J lost 4 bases, V lost 7 bases, and 9 bases had no gene match. The CDR3 spells CASTDWDRGGTEAFF. CDR3 coding DNA: TGTGCCAGCACCGACTGGGACAGGGGAGGCACTGAAGCTTTCTTT.

The chain has TRBV6-5 and TRBJ1-2; unclear D gene. The CDR3 is 13 amino acids. V lost 4 bases and J lost 5, with 11 bases in between. Germline lookup yields CDR1 MNHEY and CDR2 SVGAGI. The CDR3 nucleotides read TGTGCCAGCAGTTCCCGTCGGGTTTATGGCTACACCTTC. This encodes CASSSRRVYGYTF.

For this clone: The sample has other DNA sequences that encode this CDR3 too. This chain connects TRBV5-1 to TRBJ2-7; D is unclear. The CDR3 has 14 amino acids. Germline V gene data show CDR1 as SGHRS and CDR2 as YFSETQ. V was trimmed by 1 base and J by 0 bases, leaving 8 bases between them. CDR3 amino acids: CASSLTGSSYEQYF. DNA for the CDR3: TGCGCCAGCAGCTTGACGGGTAGCTCCTACGAGCAGTACTTC. The full variable domain, its missing parts supplied by reference TRBV5-1 and TRBJ2-7, is KAGVTQTPRYLIKTRGQQVTLSCSPISGHRSVSWYQQTPGQGLQFLFEYFSETQRNKGNFPGRFSGRQFSNSRSEMNVSTLELGDSALYLCASSLTGSSYEQYFGPGTRLTVT.

J is TRBJ1-4 and V is TRBV7-9, with D hard to call. The V end lost 5 bases, the J end lost 3 bases, and 13 bases lay between the germline ends. Germline values: CDR1 SEHNR, CDR2 FQNEAQ (reference sequence). The CDR3 is 15 amino acids. Here the CDR3 DNA reads TGTGCCAGCAGCCCCCCCGTGGGCCCTAATGAAAAACTGTTTTTT. Its protein is CASSPPVGPNEKLFF.

The chain links TRBV11-2 to TRBJ2-1; 7 positions agree with TRBD2. The J segment lost 6 bases and the V segment lost 5 bases, leaving 10 bases of the junction unmatched. The CDR3 covers 15 residues. CDR1 and CDR2 from the germline V gene are SGHAT and FQNNGV. CDR3 region: CASSGLLAAPNEQFF. CDR3 DNA: TGTGCCAGCAGCGGTTTGCTAGCGGCCCCCAATGAGCAGTTCTTC.

The chain is built from TRBV7-8 and TRBJ1-2, with a weak D call TRBD1 (5 bases). Germline assignment: CDR1 SGHVS and CDR2 FQNEAQ. Between the trimmed V and J ends, which lost 5 bases and 5 bases, there was a span of 15 bases. CDR3 length: 14 amino acids. This CDR3 is CASSPPGGVYGYTF. The DNA for the CDR3 is TGTGCCAGCAGCCCCCCGGGGGGGGTATATGGCTACACCTTC.

J is TRBJ2-1 and V is TRBV6-4, with 10 bases aligning to TRBD1. This CDR3 contains 20 residues. Germline V gene data show CDR1 as MRHNA and CDR2 as SNTAGT. V lost 6 bases, J lost 4 bases, and 21 bases stayed unmatched. The CDR3 sequence: CASRSTGTGATSSLYNEQFF. CDR3 DNA: TGTGCCAGCAGATCGACCGGGACAGGGGCTACAAGTTCCTTATACAATGAGCAGTTCTTC.

This clone was seen a single time. The genes are TRBV19 and TRBJ1-2; D ambiguous. Trimming took off 0 bases at V and 4 bases at J, with 12 bases between the two ends. This CDR3 has 15 amino acids. Germline CDR1 reads LNHDA; CDR2 reads SQIVND (reference sequence). The CDR3 is CASSIDRPGSYGYTF. The CDR3 DNA follows: TGTGCCAGTAGTATAGATCGGCCAGGATCCTATGGCTACACCTTC. Full variable domain (remainder filled in from reference TRBV19 and TRBJ1-2): DGGITQSPKYLFRKEGQNVTLSCEQNLNHDAMYWYRQDPGQGLRLIYYSQIVNDFQKGDIAEGYSVSREKKESFPLTVTSAQKNPTAFYLCASSIDRPGSYGYTFGSGTRLTVV.

V and J are TRBV29-1 and TRBJ2-7; 8 positions agree with TRBD2. Unmatched junction bases numbered 9, after V lost 3 bases and J lost 2 bases. CDR1 is SQVTM and CDR2 is ANQGSEA in the germline V gene. This CDR3 has 15 residues. In DNA form, the CDR3 reads TGCAGCGTTGATAATTTCGGGGGGGCTACCTACGAGCAGTACTTC. It encodes CSVDNFGGATYEQYF.